The entry below gives a single T cell receptor beta chain sequence along with its context. Antigen specificity is unknown. This sample is part of a study of monozygotic twins with inflammatory bowel disease. Study-wide points: IBD patients exhibited fewer clonotypes shared with other individuals than healthy twins, particularly with disease activity.

Researchers used template switching to add UMIs featuring a 6-nucleotide sample barcode. TCRdb reprocessed the 5' RACE reads and keeps a single row for each CDR3 protein, giving no DNA. The sample holds about 150,000 distinct CDR3 sequences. This clonotype originated in a human donor with ulcerative colitis or Crohn's disease, or a healthy co-twin of an affected twin (not recorded which). The sequenced material came from blood.

CDR3 loop: CAWSRRGGVLYQETQYF. The rearrangement links TRBV30 to TRBJ2-5; the TCRdb D gene call, TRBD1, has no DNA to confirm it. This CDR3 region has 17 residues. Germline lookup yields CDR1 GTSNPN and CDR2 SVGIG (reference sequence).